The next 4 T cell receptor beta chains were all read from a single sample in a study of blood T cell repertoires in COVID-19 (TCRdb year 2020). Library preparation employed the immunoSEQ multiplex PCR assay. TCRdb took over this immuneACCESS table, retaining in-frame rearrangements with V and J assigned. Such tables are incomplete; in checked studies, under half of the missing clones stem from an unresolved V gene, and the remainder is unexplained. For this sample the table gives approximately 180,000 clones, of which about 84% were detected only once. The top ten constitute around a sixth of the sample. Sequenced: peripheral blood. These receptors were taken from a person between 70 and 80 years old with COVID-19, enrolled during active disease.

The chain is built from TRBV7-3 and TRBJ2-2; D gene unclear. The CDR3 spans 15 residues. V lost 5 bases and J 5 bases, leaving 15 bases between the germline ends. CDR1 and CDR2 (germline): SGHTA, FQGTGA. The CDR3 here is CASSHQAGGTGELFF. CDR3 DNA: TGTGCCAGCAGCCACCAAGCAGGTGGGACCGGGGAGCTGTTTTTT.

The chain couples TRBV5-1 to TRBJ1-2; TRBD1 matches at 12 bases. Per the germline V gene, CDR1 is SGHRS and CDR2 is YFSETQ. Trimming at V came to 2 bases and at J to 6 bases, leaving 20 bases not matched to a gene. The CDR3 consists of 20 residues. The CDR3 here is CASSFVMVRDRGQGEDGYTF. CDR3 sequence (DNA): TGCGCCAGCAGCTTCGTAATGGTAAGGGACAGGGGGCAGGGAGAGGATGGCTACACCTTC.

The chain combines TRBV6-2 or TRBV6-3 with TRBJ2-7, with a tentative D call TRBD1 (6 bases). CDR3 size: 18 residues. V lost 0 bases to trimming and J lost 1 base, with 19 bases between them. Germline V CDR1 and CDR2: MNHEY, SVGEGT. The CDR3 nucleotides are TGTGCCAGCAGTTACTCGGTGGGGGCACCCCAGGGATCCTACGAGCAGTACTTC. Its translation: CASSYSVGAPQGSYEQYF.

The chain combines TRBV11-2 with TRBJ2-2, with D possibly being TRBD1 (6 bases). V gave up 6 bases and J gave up 4 bases, with 15 bases separating them. This CDR3 has 15 amino acids. Germline V CDR1 and CDR2: SGHAT, FQNNGV. CDR3 sequence (DNA): TGTGCCAGCAGAGAACAGGGTTGGGGCACCGGGGAGCTGTTTTTT. It is translated as CASREQGWGTGELFF.